Below, 24 T cell receptor beta chains from the same sample are listed, as sequenced in a study of blood T cells in healthy people across ages. Sample-barcoded 5' priming and a J-beta primer mix drove a second PCR of roughly 7 to 11 cycles. Each CDR3 protein gets one entry after TCRdb re-called the 5' RACE reads with MiXCR. Here the sample spans hundreds of thousands of distinct CDR3 sequences, 58% being singletons. The sequencing input was blood. The source is a man in his 60s in good health.

The chain has TRBV29-1 and TRBJ1-1, with TRBD1 as a possible D gene (6 bases). The CDR3 sequence is 14 residues long. The germline V gene has CDR1 SQVTM and CDR2 ANQGSEA. The V gene lost 4 bases and the J gene lost 1 base, with 13 bases spanning the gap. CDR3 DNA: TGCAGCGTTGGCTTGGGGGCAACGAACACTGAAGCTTTCTTT. This codes for CSVGLGATNTEAFF. Filled out from reference TRBV29-1 and TRBJ1-1, the complete variable domain reads SAVISQKPSRDICQRGTSLTIQCQVDSQVTMMFWYRQQPGQSLTLIATANQGSEATYESGFVIDKFPISRPNLTFSTLTVSNMSPEDSSIYLCSVGLGATNTEAFFGQGTRLTVV.

V is TRBV12-5 and J is TRBJ2-1, with D tentatively TRBD1 (5 bases). Looked up from germline, CDR1 is LGHNT and CDR2 is FRNRAP. The V end was cut by 9 bases, the J end by 2 bases, with 8 bases between. The CDR3 is 12 residues long. The CDR3, as DNA: TGTGCTAGCCGGACAACCTACAATGAGCAGTTCTTC. Translating gives CASRTTYNEQFF.

A few counts support this clonotype. This sequence joins TRBV20-1 and TRBJ2-4; 9 nucleotides agree with TRBD2. Judging by the DNA end, TRBJ2-7 fits better; the J call may be wrong. The V gene's germline CDR1 is DFQATT and CDR2 SNEGSKA (reference sequence). The CDR3 length is 15 residues. The CDR3 sequence: CSARDYGSGGYEQYF. CDR3 DNA: TGCAGTGCTAGAGATTATGGTAGCGGGGGCTACGAGCAGTACTTC.

The chain links TRBV29-1 to TRBJ2-1; possibly TRBD1 for D (6 bases). Germline V CDR1 and CDR2: SQVTM, ANQGSEA. V was trimmed by 4 bases and J by 7 bases, leaving 14 bases between them. The CDR3 covers 13 residues. The CDR3 bases are TGCAGCGTTGTTGGACAGCCGGGGAATGAGCAGTTCTTC. Translation gives CSVVGQPGNEQFF.

This chain joins TRBV9 and TRBJ2-1; D is ambiguous. Germline-derived CDR1 and CDR2 are SGDLS and YYNGEE. The ends were cut back, 2 bases at V and 4 bases at J, with 13 bases in the middle. CDR3 length: 15 amino acids. The CDR3: CASSVLDFSYNEQFF. The CDR3 region has the DNA TGTGCCAGCAGCGTTCTCGACTTTTCGTACAATGAGCAGTTCTTC.

The chain is built from TRBV27 and TRBJ1-1; D gene uncertain. Germline CDR1 reads MNHEY; CDR2 reads SMNVEV (reference sequence). The CDR3 spans 13 residues. V shed 3 bases and J shed 4 bases, with 9 bases lying between them. The CDR3 here is CASSFLGSTEAFF. CDR3 DNA: TGTGCCAGCAGTTTCTTGGGGAGCACTGAAGCTTTCTTT.

The rearrangement joins TRBV13 to TRBJ2-1; perhaps D is TRBD1 or TRBD2 (5 bases each). CDR1 is PRHDT and CDR2 is FYEKMQ in the germline V gene (reference sequence). Deletions cut 2 bases from V and 4 bases from J, with 12 bases between. The CDR3 totals 15 residues. CDR3 protein: CASSLRPEGYNEQFF. CDR3 DNA: TGTGCCAGCAGCTTAAGACCAGAGGGGTACAATGAGCAGTTCTTC.

The rearrangement links TRBV5-5 to TRBJ2-3; D remains ambiguous. The CDR3 totals 14 residues. Germline V CDR1 and CDR2: SGHKS, YYEKEE (reference sequence). V was shortened by 0 bases and J by 0 bases, with 5 bases between the two germline ends. This CDR3 reads CASSLAQSTDTQYF. The CDR3 nucleotides are TGTGCCAGCAGCTTGGCACAGAGCACAGATACGCAGTATTTT.

J is TRBJ2-4 and V is TRBV6-2 or TRBV6-3, with 7 bases matching TRBD2. Germline trimming cut 5 bases from V and 8 bases from J; bases unmatched to any gene: 9. The CDR3 loop spans 14 amino acids. Germline V gives CDR1 MNHEY, CDR2 SVGEGT. CDR3 residues: CASSHRLARDIQYF. Written as DNA, the CDR3 is TGTGCCAGCAGTCACCGACTAGCTAGGGACATTCAGTACTTC.

This clonotype was picked up a small number of times. V and J are TRBV12-3 or TRBV12-4 and TRBJ1-2, with D perhaps matching TRBD1 (6 bases). This CDR3 has 14 amino acids. V was cut by 7 bases and J by 2 bases, with 14 bases left in between. The CDR3 region is CASTPSGQNYGYTF. DNA for the CDR3: TGTGCCAGCACCCCCTCGGGACAAAACTATGGCTACACCTTC.

The rearrangement joins TRBV7-2 to TRBJ1-2; 8 bases are a match to TRBD1. The junction had 6 bases not matched to a gene; V was cut back by 4 bases and J by 5 bases. Germline CDR1 SGHTA, CDR2 FQGNSA. The CDR3 has 14 amino acids. The CDR3 reads CASSSTRTGYGYTF. The CDR3 DNA reads as TGTGCCAGCAGCTCCACCCGGACAGGGTATGGCTACACCTTC.

V and J are TRBV11-2 and TRBJ2-1, with TRBD2 identical over 12 bases. Germline values: CDR1 SGHAT, CDR2 FQNNGV. CDR3 length equals 17 residues. The V and J ends lost 0 bases and 8 bases, in that order; junction bases with no gene match: 8. The CDR3 loop is CASSLDRASGGAYEQFF. CDR3 sequence (DNA): TGTGCCAGCAGCTTAGATCGAGCTAGCGGGGGGGCCTATGAGCAGTTCTTC.

The chain employs TRBV7-2 and TRBJ2-7; perhaps TRBD1 as D (6 bases). Trimming removed 5 bases at V and 4 bases at J, with 12 bases between. There are 13 residues in the CDR3. The V gene's germline CDR1 is SGHTA and CDR2 FQGNSA. As DNA, the CDR3 is TGTGCCAGCAGCACGGGACAAAGATACGAGCAGTACTTC. It translates to CASSTGQRYEQYF.

This clonotype showed up just a few times. V is TRBV10-3 and J is TRBJ2-3; 7 bases match TRBD1. The V segment lost 10 bases and the J segment 2 bases; nucleotides outside the gene matches: 6. CDR3 length equals 13 residues. CDR1 and CDR2 from the germline V gene are ENHRY and SYGVKD. CDR3 bases: TGTGCCACCAGGGACAGCCTCACAGATACGCAGTATTTT. Protein sequence: CATRDSLTDTQYF.

V gene TRBV29-1 combines with J gene TRBJ2-3, with 8 bases that match TRBD2. The germline CDR1 and CDR2 sequences are SQVTM and ANQGSEA. The junction had 9 bases not matched to a gene; V was cut back by 7 bases and J by 0 bases. CDR3 size: 15 residues. The CDR3 nucleotides read TGCAGCGGCACGGCGAGCGGGGGAAGCACAGATACGCAGTATTTT. Encoded protein: CSGTASGGSTDTQYF.

This rearrangement joins TRBV9 to TRBJ2-1, with 11 bases fitting TRBD2. V lost 4 bases to trimming and J lost 0 bases; unmatched junction nucleotides: 9. The CDR3 spans 18 residues. Germline CDR1 is SGDLS and CDR2 is YYNGEE. CDR3 in amino acids: CASSITSGGLSSYNEQFF. The CDR3 DNA reads as TGTGCCAGCAGCATAACTAGCGGGGGCCTGAGCTCCTACAATGAGCAGTTCTTC.

This chain joins TRBV4-2 and TRBJ2-1, with 16 bases that match TRBD2. This CDR3 is built from 18 residues. The V gene end was trimmed by 4 bases and the J gene end by 6 bases; junction bases not matched to a gene: 9. CDR1 is LGHNA and CDR2 is YNFKEQ in the germline V gene. CDR3 loop: CASSPRGTSGGVGNEQFF. The CDR3 DNA is TGTGCCAGCAGCCCTCGAGGGACTAGCGGGGGGGTCGGCAATGAGCAGTTCTTC.

V usage is TRBV4-1 and J usage is TRBJ2-7; D may be TRBD1 (5 bases). The V end was cut by 1 base, the J end by 4 bases, with 20 bases between. Germline CDR1 is MGHRA and CDR2 is YSYEKL. The CDR3 contains 17 residues. CDR3 protein: CASSQVGRATGTYEQYF. DNA of the CDR3: TGCGCCAGCAGCCAAGTGGGCAGGGCCACAGGAACTTACGAGCAGTACTTC.

A single count supports this clonotype. The V call is TRBV27, the J call TRBJ2-7; 9 bases are shared with TRBD2. The CDR3 has 23 amino acids. Trimming removed 3 bases from V and 0 bases from J; junction bases left unmatched: 27. CDR1 MNHEY and CDR2 SMNVEV come from the germline V gene (reference sequence). This chain's CDR3 is CASSFPGQAPGMLAGPYSYEQYF. CDR3 coding DNA: TGTGCCAGCAGTTTCCCCGGACAGGCCCCGGGGATGCTAGCGGGGCCCTACTCCTACGAGCAGTACTTC.

This clonotype showed up just once. The chain recombines TRBV10-2 with TRBJ2-3, with 10 bases fitting TRBD2. Germline CDR1 and CDR2: WSHSY and SAAADI. The J segment lost 6 bases and the V segment lost 6 bases, leaving 3 bases of the junction unmatched. This CDR3 is 13 amino acids long. CDR3 nucleotides: TGCGCCAGCAGAGGACTAGCGGATGATACGCAGTATTTT. This translates into CASRGLADDTQYF.

The chain has TRBV29-1 and TRBJ2-7; weak D call: TRBD1 (6 bases). This CDR3 has 14 amino acids. Trimming stripped 5 bases from V and 3 bases from J, with 17 bases between. Germline-derived CDR1 and CDR2 are SQVTM and ANQGSEA. CDR3 DNA sequence: TGCAGCGTTTGCCCACAGGGTTTTGGCTACGAGCAGTACTTC. As protein: CSVCPQGFGYEQYF.

This clonotype showed up just a few times. The chain combines TRBV20-1 with TRBJ1-2; D not certain. Germline V lookup: CDR1 DFQATT, CDR2 SNEGSKA (reference sequence). V lost 0 bases, J lost 4 bases, and 9 bases lay in between. There are 13 residues in the CDR3. In nucleotides, the CDR3 is TGCAGTGCTAGAGATGTACAGTCCTATGGCTACACCTTC. Amino acids: CSARDVQSYGYTF.

The CDR3 DNA sequence: TGTGCCAGCAGCCGAATTGGACAGGGGTTAGATGAGCAGTTCTTC. Its translation: CASSRIGQGLDEQFF. The chain carries TRBV4-2 and TRBJ2-1, with TRBD1 matching over 9 bases. The CDR3 is made up of 15 amino acids. The trim removed 4 bases at V and 8 bases at J, leaving 9 bases unmatched. Germline assignment: CDR1 LGHNA and CDR2 YNFKEQ.

The gene calls are TRBV5-1 and TRBJ2-1, with TRBD2 identical over 7 bases. The CDR3 sequence is 13 residues long. With V trimmed by 7 bases and J by 4 bases, 5 bases remained unmatched. Germline CDR1 reads SGHRS; CDR2 reads YFSETQ. CDR3 sequence: CASHWGGYNEQFF. In DNA form, the CDR3 reads TGCGCCAGCCACTGGGGGGGATACAATGAGCAGTTCTTC.